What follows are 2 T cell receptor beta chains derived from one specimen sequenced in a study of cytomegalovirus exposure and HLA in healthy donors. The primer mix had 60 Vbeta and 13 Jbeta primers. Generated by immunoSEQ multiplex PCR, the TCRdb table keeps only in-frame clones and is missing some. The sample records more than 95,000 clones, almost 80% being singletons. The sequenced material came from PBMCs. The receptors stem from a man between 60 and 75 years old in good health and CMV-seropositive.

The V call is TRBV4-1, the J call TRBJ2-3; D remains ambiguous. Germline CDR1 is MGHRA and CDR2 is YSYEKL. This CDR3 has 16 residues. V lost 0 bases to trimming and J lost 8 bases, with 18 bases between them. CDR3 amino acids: CASSQDWRFLLGTQYF. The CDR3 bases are TGCGCCAGCAGCCAAGATTGGAGATTTCTCCTCGGTACGCAGTATTTT.

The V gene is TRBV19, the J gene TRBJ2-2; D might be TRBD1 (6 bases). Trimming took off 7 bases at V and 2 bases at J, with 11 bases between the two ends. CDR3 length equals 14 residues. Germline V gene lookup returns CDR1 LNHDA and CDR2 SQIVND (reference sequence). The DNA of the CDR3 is TGTGCCAGTACCAGGGACACCAACACCGGGGAGCTGTTTTTT. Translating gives CASTRDTNTGELFF.